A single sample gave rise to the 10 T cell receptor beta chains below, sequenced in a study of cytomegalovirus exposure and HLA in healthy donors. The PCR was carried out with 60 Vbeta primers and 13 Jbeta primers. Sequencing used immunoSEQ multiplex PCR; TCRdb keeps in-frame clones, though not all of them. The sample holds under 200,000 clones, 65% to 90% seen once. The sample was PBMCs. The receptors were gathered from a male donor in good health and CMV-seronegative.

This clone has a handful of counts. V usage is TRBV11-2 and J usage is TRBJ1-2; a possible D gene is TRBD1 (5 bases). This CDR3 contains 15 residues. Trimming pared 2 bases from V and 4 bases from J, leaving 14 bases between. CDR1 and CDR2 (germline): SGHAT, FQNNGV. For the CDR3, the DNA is TGTGCCAGCAGCTTATTAGGGGTGCCCCTCTATGGCTACACCTTC. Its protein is CASSLLGVPLYGYTF. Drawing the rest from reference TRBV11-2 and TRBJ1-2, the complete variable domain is EAGVAQSPRYKIIEKRQSVAFWCNPISGHATLYWYQQILGQGPKLLIQFQNNGVVDDSQLPKDRFSAERLKGVDSTLKIQPAKLEDSAVYLCASSLLGVPLYGYTFGSGTRLTVV.

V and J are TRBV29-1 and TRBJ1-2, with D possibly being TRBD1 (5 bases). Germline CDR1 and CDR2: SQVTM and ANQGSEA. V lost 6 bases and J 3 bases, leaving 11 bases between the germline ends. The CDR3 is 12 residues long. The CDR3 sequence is CSVPGVYYGYTF. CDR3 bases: TGCAGCGTCCCGGGGGTATACTATGGCTACACCTTC.

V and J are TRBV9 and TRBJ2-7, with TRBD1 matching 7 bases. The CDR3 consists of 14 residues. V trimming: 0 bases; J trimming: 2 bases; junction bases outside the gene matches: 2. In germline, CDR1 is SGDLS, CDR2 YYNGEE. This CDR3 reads CASSVEGTAYEQYF. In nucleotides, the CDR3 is TGTGCCAGCAGCGTAGAAGGGACAGCCTACGAGCAGTACTTC.

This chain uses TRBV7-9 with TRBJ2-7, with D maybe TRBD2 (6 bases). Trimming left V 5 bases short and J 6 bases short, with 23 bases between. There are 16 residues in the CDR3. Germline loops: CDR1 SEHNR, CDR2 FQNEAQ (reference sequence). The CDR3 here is CASSRPGTDPWGEQYF. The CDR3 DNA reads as TGTGCCAGCAGCCGCCCTGGGACTGATCCTTGGGGCGAGCAGTACTTC.

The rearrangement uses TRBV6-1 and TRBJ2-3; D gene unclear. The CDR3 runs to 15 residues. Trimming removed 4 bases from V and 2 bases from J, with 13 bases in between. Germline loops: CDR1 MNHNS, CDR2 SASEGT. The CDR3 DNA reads TGTGCCAGCAGTGCCCAGGATGGCCACACAGATACGCAGTATTTT. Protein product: CASSAQDGHTDTQYF.

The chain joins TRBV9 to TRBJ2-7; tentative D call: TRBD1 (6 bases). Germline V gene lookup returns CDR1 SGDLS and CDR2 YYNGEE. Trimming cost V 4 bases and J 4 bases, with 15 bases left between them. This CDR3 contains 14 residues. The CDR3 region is CASSLGTQGYEQYF. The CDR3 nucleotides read TGTGCCAGCAGCTTGGGAACACAGGGTTACGAGCAGTACTTC.

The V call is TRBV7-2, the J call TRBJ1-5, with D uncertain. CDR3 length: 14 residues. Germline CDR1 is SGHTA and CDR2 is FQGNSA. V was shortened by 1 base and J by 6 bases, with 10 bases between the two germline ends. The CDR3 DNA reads TGTGCCAGCAGCTTAGAAGTATACGGTCAGCCCCAGCATTTT. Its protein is CASSLEVYGQPQHF.

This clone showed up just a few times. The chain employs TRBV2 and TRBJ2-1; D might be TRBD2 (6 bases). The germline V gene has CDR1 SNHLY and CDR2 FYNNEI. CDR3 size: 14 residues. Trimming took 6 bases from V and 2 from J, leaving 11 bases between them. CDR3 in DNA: TGTGCCAGCAGACCCGGAGGGGCCTACAATGAGCAGTTCTTC. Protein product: CASRPGGAYNEQFF.

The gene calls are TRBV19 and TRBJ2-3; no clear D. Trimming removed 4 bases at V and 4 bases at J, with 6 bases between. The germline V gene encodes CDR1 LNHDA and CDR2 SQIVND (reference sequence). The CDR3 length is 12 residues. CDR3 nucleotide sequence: TGTGCCAGTAGTACAAGCCCAGATACGCAGTATTTT. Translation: CASSTSPDTQYF.

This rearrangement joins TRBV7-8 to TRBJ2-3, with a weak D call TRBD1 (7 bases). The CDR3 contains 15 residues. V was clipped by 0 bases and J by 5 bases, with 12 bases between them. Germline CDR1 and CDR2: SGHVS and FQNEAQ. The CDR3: CASSLAQGGVDTQYF. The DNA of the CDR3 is TGTGCCAGCAGCTTAGCCCAGGGGGGAGTAGATACGCAGTATTTT.